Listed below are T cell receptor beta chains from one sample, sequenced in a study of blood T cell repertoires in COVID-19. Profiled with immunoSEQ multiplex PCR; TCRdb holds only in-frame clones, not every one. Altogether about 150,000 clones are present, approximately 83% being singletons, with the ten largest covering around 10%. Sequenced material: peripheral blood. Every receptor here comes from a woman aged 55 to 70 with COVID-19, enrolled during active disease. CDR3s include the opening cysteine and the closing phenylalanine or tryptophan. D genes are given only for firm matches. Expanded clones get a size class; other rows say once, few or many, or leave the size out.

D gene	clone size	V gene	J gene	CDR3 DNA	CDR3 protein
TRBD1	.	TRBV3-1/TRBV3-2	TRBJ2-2	TGTGCCAGCAGCCAAGTCCCAGGGGGCAGGACCGGGGAGCTGTTTTTT	CASSQVPGGRTGELFF
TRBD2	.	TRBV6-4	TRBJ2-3	TGTGCCAGCAGTGACGGACTAGCGGGAGGGAGCACAGATACGCAGTATTTT	CASSDGLAGGSTDTQYF
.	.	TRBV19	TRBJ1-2	TGTGCCAGTAGTATAGCGCGGGGGCCGCCGGGGAATGGCTACACCTTC	CASSIARGPPGNGYTF
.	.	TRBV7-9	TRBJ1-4	TGTGCCAGCAGCCCTTGGACAGACAATGAAAAACTGTTTTTT	CASSPWTDNEKLFF
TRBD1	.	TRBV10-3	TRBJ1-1	TGTGCCATCAGTCAGGGACAGGTTAACACTGAAGCTTTCTTT	CAISQGQVNTEAFF
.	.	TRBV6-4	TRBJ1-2	TGTGCCAGCAGTGACTCGGCGGGGACCCACTATGGCTACACCTTC	CASSDSAGTHYGYTF
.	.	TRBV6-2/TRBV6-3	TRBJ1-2	TGTGCCAGCAGCAAAATCCAGCGGGGGGCGTGGGGCTACACCTTC	CASSKIQRGAWGYTF
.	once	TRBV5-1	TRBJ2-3	TGCGCCAGCAGCTTACAGTCAGATACGCAGTATTTT	CASSLQSDTQYF
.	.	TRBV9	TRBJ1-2	TGTGCCAGCAGCGTAGATGCGGGGGGGCGCCGGAACTACACCTTC	CASSVDAGGRRNYTF
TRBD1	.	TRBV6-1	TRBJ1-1	TGTGCCAGCAGTGAAGCCTCGACAGGGGGGAGGACTGAAGCTTTCTTT	CASSEASTGGRTEAFF
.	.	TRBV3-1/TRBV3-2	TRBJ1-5	TGTGCCAGCAGCCAAGGGCGGGGCGGGGTGCAGCCCCAGCATTTT	CASSQGRGGVQPQHF
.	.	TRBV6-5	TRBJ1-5	TGTGCCAGCAGCCCGGGGTCGGAGGGTCAGCCCCAGCATTTT	CASSPGSEGQPQHF
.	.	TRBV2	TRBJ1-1	TGTGCCAGCAGTCTATACACTGAAGCTTTCTTT	CASSLYTEAFF
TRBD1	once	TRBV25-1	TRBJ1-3	TGTGCCAGCACTCCGGGACAGGGCGGAAACACCATATATTTT	CASTPGQGGNTIYF
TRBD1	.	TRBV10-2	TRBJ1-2	TGCGCCAGCAGGGGACAGCCCAACTATGGCTACACCTTC	CASRGQPNYGYTF
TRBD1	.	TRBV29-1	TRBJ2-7	TGCAGCGCCCGACCACCGGGACAGACCTACGAGCAGTACTTC	CSARPPGQTYEQYF
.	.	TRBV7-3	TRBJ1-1	TGTGCCAGCAGCCGTCGACCGGGGAACACTGAAGCTTTCTTT	CASSRRPGNTEAFF
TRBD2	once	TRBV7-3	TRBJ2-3	TGTGCCAGCAGCCCAAGCGGACTAGTGAGGGATACGCAGTATTTT	CASSPSGLVRDTQYF
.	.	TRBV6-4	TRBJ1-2	TGTGCCAGCAGCCTTGGGTGGGGGCCGGGTGGCTACACCTTC	CASSLGWGPGGYTF
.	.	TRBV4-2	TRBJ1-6	TGTGCCAGCAGCCAAGCGGCAGATCCTCGGGGGAATTCACCCCTCCACTTT	CASSQAADPRGNSPLHF